This TCR beta chain derives from a study of T cell repertoires in cytomegalovirus infection. Study details: It was recently identified HLA-C-restricted and well-studied HLA-B-restricted CMV epitopes that the study used. Through public TCR beta signatures, both CMV infection and matching HLA type were indicated. Study-wide results and limits: HLA-C-restricted CMV clonotypes gave the most frequent clonotype in two of eight donors. Carriage of CMV together with the relevant HLA was identifiable through cumulative public TCR beta family frequency.

As for this clonotype: Its antigen is not known.

MiXCR, run by TCRdb on the reads, gives a single entry per CDR3 protein. The sample shows 640,000 or so distinct CDR3 sequences, roughly 33% of them seen only once. The CDR3 sequence is 14 residues long. The V end lost 0 bases, the J end lost 8 bases, and 10 bases lay between the germline ends. From germline, CDR1 is LGHNA and CDR2 YNFKEQ. Sequencing used cultured PBMCs, obtained from culture after CMV antigen stimulation. The clonotype originates from a human donor in good health (CMV status not recorded). Some clones in this sample may be carry-over from other donors' samples. The gene calls are TRBV4-2 and TRBJ1-4; tentatively, D is TRBD1 (5 bases). The CDR3 DNA sequence: TGTGCCAGCAGCCAAGATATGCGGGGGGAAAAACTGTTTTTT. This sequence encodes CASSQDMRGEKLFF.